Below, 23 T cell receptor beta chains from the same sample are listed, as sequenced in a study of blood T cell repertoires in COVID-19. Assay: immunoSEQ multiplex PCR; the TCRdb copy retains only in-frame clones and omits some. Seen here are roughly 29,000 clones, around 77% observed once, and the top ten hold approximately 8.6%. Material: peripheral blood. These receptors were collected from a woman in her 70s with active or convalescent COVID-19.

The chain is built from TRBV5-5 and TRBJ2-2; D might be TRBD2 (6 bases). The CDR3 totals 15 residues. Germline V gene lookup returns CDR1 SGHKS and CDR2 YYEKEE (reference sequence). Trimming left V 4 bases short and J 3 bases short, with 13 bases between. The CDR3 here is CASSPRDFDTGELFF. The CDR3 DNA follows: TGTGCCAGCAGCCCACGGGACTTTGACACCGGGGAGCTGTTTTTT.

The rearrangement uses TRBV28 and TRBJ2-1; 15 bases line up with TRBD2. The V segment lost 5 bases and the J segment 8 bases; nucleotides outside the gene matches: 7. The CDR3 sequence is 16 residues long. Germline values: CDR1 MDHEN, CDR2 SYDVKM. The CDR3 spells CASSPGLAGGRDEQFF. In nucleotides, the CDR3 is TGTGCCAGCAGTCCAGGACTAGCGGGAGGGAGAGATGAGCAGTTCTTC.

The chain combines TRBV19 with TRBJ1-5, with D hard to call. The CDR3 consists of 14 residues. The V gene lost 1 base and the J gene lost 2 bases, with 6 bases spanning the gap. From germline, CDR1 is LNHDA and CDR2 SQIVND (reference sequence). The CDR3 region has the DNA TGTGCCAGTAGTATAGGAACAGGCAATCAGCCCCAGCATTTT. Amino acid sequence: CASSIGTGNQPQHF.

The V and J genes are TRBV7-9 and TRBJ2-7, with D hard to call. The CDR3 loop spans 15 amino acids. Germline loops: CDR1 SEHNR, CDR2 FQNEAQ (reference sequence). Trimming left V 5 bases short and J 1 base short, with 15 bases between. DNA of the CDR3: TGTGCCAGCAGCCCACGCCGCTCCGGGTCCTACGAGCAGTACTTC. Amino acids: CASSPRRSGSYEQYF.

This clone was counted a single time. This sequence joins TRBV27 and TRBJ2-3; D is uncertain. The CDR3 is made up of 17 amino acids. Deletions cut 6 bases from V and 2 bases from J, with 21 bases between. From germline, CDR1 is MNHEY and CDR2 SMNVEV (reference sequence). CDR3 sequence (DNA): TGTGCCAGCAGCCCCTTGGGCACCGTAAGATACACAGATACGCAGTATTTT. Its protein is CASSPLGTVRYTDTQYF.

This clone came up once. The V and J genes are TRBV7-9 and TRBJ2-3, with 10 bases identical to TRBD2. The germline V gene encodes CDR1 SEHNR and CDR2 FQNEAQ (reference sequence). V shed 1 base, J shed 8 bases, and the junction held 6 bases outside the gene matches. This CDR3 contains 15 residues. CDR3 nucleotide sequence: TGTGCCAGCAGCTTAGAGGTACTAGCGGGGACTACGCAGTATTTT. This gives the protein CASSLEVLAGTTQYF.

The chain couples TRBV27 to TRBJ1-2; a possible D gene is TRBD1 (5 bases). Germline-derived CDR1 and CDR2 are MNHEY and SMNVEV (reference sequence). V was clipped by 2 bases and J by 8 bases, with 18 bases between them. The CDR3 runs 15 residues. The CDR3 loop is CASSLTQGLPGGYTF. CDR3 DNA: TGTGCCAGCAGTTTAACGCAGGGTTTACCAGGGGGCTACACCTTC.

This clone was found once. The chain is built from TRBV4-1 and TRBJ2-3; D unresolved. This CDR3 has 14 residues. CDR1 MGHRA and CDR2 YSYEKL come from the germline V gene. With 1 base removed from V and 0 bases from J, the gap between germline ends came to 5 bases. CDR3 sequence reads: CASSQVGSTDTQYF. DNA of the CDR3: TGCGCCAGCAGCCAAGTCGGGAGCACAGATACGCAGTATTTT.

The chain couples TRBV29-1 to TRBJ2-1, with TRBD2 matching 8 bases. Germline CDR1 reads SQVTM; CDR2 reads ANQGSEA. The CDR3 totals 15 residues. The V and J ends lost 5 bases and 0 bases, in that order; junction bases with no gene match: 6. Here the CDR3 DNA reads TGCAGCGTTTCTCCGGGGGGGAGCTCCTACAATGAGCAGTTCTTC. It specifies CSVSPGGSSYNEQFF.

The V and J genes are TRBV10-1 and TRBJ2-3; D perhaps matches TRBD2 (5 bases). Germline V gene lookup returns CDR1 WNHNN and CDR2 SYGVQD (reference sequence). V lost 3 bases and J 6 bases, leaving 10 bases between the germline ends. The length of the CDR3 is 13 residues. CDR3 sequence: CASSDSLADTQYF. The CDR3 region has the DNA TGCGCCAGCAGTGATTCGCTAGCTGATACGCAGTATTTT.

The J gene is TRBJ1-2, the V gene TRBV3-1 (or the pseudogene TRBV3-2); 7 positions agree with TRBD1. Unmatched junction bases numbered 9, after V lost 1 base and J lost 7 bases. The CDR3 covers 15 residues. Germline V CDR1 and CDR2: LGHDT, YNNKEL (reference sequence). The CDR3, as DNA: TGTGCCAGCAGCCAAGGCAAAGGGGGCGCGAGTGGCTACACCTTC. Protein: CASSQGKGGASGYTF.

This chain joins TRBV5-1 and TRBJ2-1; tentative D call: TRBD2 (5 bases). Germline V gene lookup returns CDR1 SGHRS and CDR2 YFSETQ. The CDR3 loop spans 13 amino acids. Trimming removed 0 bases from V and 7 bases from J, with 8 bases in between. Here the CDR3 DNA reads TGCGCCAGCAGCTTGGCACTAGAGAATGAGCAGTTCTTC. It yields the protein CASSLALENEQFF.

This clone was seen only once. The genes are TRBV6-6 and TRBJ1-2; the D gene is possibly TRBD1 (6 bases). Between the trimmed V and J ends, which lost 5 bases and 2 bases, there was a span of 12 bases. The CDR3 extends over 14 amino acids. Germline loops: CDR1 MNHNY, CDR2 SVGAGI (reference sequence). The CDR3 here is CASSPTGTNYGYTF. The CDR3 nucleotides are TGTGCCAGCAGTCCCACAGGGACCAACTATGGCTACACCTTC.

The V call is TRBV4-3, the J call TRBJ1-1; no clear D. From germline, CDR1 is LGHNA and CDR2 YSLEER. The CDR3 spans 16 residues. V lost 4 bases, J lost 0 bases, and 15 bases lay in between. In nucleotides, the CDR3 is TGCGCCAGCAGCCGCTACGTGGGGAGGGTGAACACTGAAGCTTTCTTT. Amino acids: CASSRYVGRVNTEAFF.

Only one count was recorded for this clone. This chain connects TRBV5-1 to TRBJ1-3, with TRBD1 as a possible D gene (6 bases). Between the trimmed V and J ends, which lost 0 bases and 4 bases, there was a span of 14 bases. This CDR3 comprises 16 residues. Germline V gene lookup returns CDR1 SGHRS and CDR2 YFSETQ. CDR3 in amino acids: CASSLEQGNFGNTIYF. CDR3 nucleotide sequence: TGCGCCAGCAGCTTGGAACAGGGTAACTTCGGAAACACCATATATTTT.

The V gene is TRBV5-6, the J gene TRBJ1-2; no reliable D call. V lost 3 bases and J lost 4, with 22 bases in between. Germline CDR1 and CDR2: SGHDT and YYEEEE. CDR3 size: 17 residues. The CDR3 region has the DNA TGTGCCAGCAGCTCCCTAACCCCCAGTGGAGGAAGCTATGGCTACACCTTC. Translation gives CASSSLTPSGGSYGYTF. The entire variable domain, with the rest obtained from reference TRBV5-6 and TRBJ1-2, is as follows: DAGVTQSPTHLIKTRGQQVTLRCSPKSGHDTVSWYQQALGQGPQFIFQYYEEEERQRGNFPDRFSGHQFPNYSSELNVNALLLGDSALYLCASSSLTPSGGSYGYTFGSGTRLTVV.

The chain is built from TRBV27 and TRBJ1-3; possible D gene TRBD1, 6 bases. The V gene lost 3 bases and the J gene lost 4 bases, with 10 bases spanning the gap. Germline V lookup: CDR1 MNHEY, CDR2 SMNVEV (reference sequence). The CDR3 loop spans 14 amino acids. The CDR3 coding sequence is TGTGCCAGCAGTTTGAACAGGGTGGGAAACACCATATATTTT. This sequence encodes CASSLNRVGNTIYF.

The J gene is TRBJ2-3, the V gene TRBV7-9, with TRBD1 matching 8 bases. Trimming cost V 5 bases and J 6 bases; bases outside gene matches: 10. Germline V gene sequence: CDR1 SEHNR, CDR2 FQNEAQ (reference sequence). The CDR3 consists of 15 residues. CDR3 nucleotides: TGTGCCAGCAGCCCTGGGGACAGGAGACTGGATACGCAGTATTTT. Its protein is CASSPGDRRLDTQYF.

This chain connects TRBV2 to TRBJ2-5, with a weak D call TRBD2 (5 bases). Trimming took 6 bases from V and 1 from J, leaving 12 bases between them. CDR1 and CDR2 (germline): SNHLY, FYNNEI. The CDR3 runs 14 residues. The CDR3 bases are TGTGCCAGCAGATGGCGGCGGGCCCAAGAGACCCAGTACTTC. As protein: CASRWRRAQETQYF.

The V gene is TRBV5-1, the J gene TRBJ1-4, with 8 bases that match TRBD1. This CDR3 is built from 14 residues. Germline assignment: CDR1 SGHRS and CDR2 YFSETQ. V shed 5 bases and J 8 bases; nucleotides not matched to a gene: 8. CDR3 DNA: TGCGCCAGCAGTCTCGGACAGGGCGGGGAAAAACTGTTTTTT. It translates to CASSLGQGGEKLFF.

The genes are TRBV28 and TRBJ1-1; no clear D. The CDR3 has 13 residues. Trimming took 8 bases from V and 5 from J, leaving 15 bases between them. Germline V lookup: CDR1 MDHEN, CDR2 SYDVKM. The CDR3 loop is CASVPRSFTEAFF. CDR3 DNA: TGTGCCAGCGTGCCGAGGAGTTTTACTGAAGCTTTCTTT.

Relative to its sample, this clone is medium-sized. The chain links TRBV27 to TRBJ2-2; weak D call: TRBD2 (5 bases). The CDR3 consists of 15 residues. Germline assignment: CDR1 MNHEY and CDR2 SMNVEV (reference sequence). V lost 4 bases to trimming and J lost 6 bases, with 15 bases between them. The CDR3 sequence: CASSSTIGLAGELFF. The CDR3 DNA reads as TGTGCCAGCAGTTCAACCATCGGACTGGCCGGGGAGCTGTTTTTT.

The rearrangement joins TRBV2 to TRBJ2-7; possibly TRBD2 for D (6 bases). This CDR3 has 11 residues. Trimming took 6 bases from V and 3 from J, leaving 6 bases between them. The germline CDR1 and CDR2 sequences are SNHLY and FYNNEI. The CDR3 region has the DNA TGTGCCAGCAGAGCGGGCTACGAGCAGTACTTC. Amino acids: CASRAGYEQYF.